The rows below give T cell receptor beta chains drawn from one sample of a study of shared clonotypes between healthy human individuals. Generated by immunoSEQ multiplex PCR, the TCRdb table keeps only in-frame clones and is missing some. Of about 1.4 million clones in the sample, roughly 96% were seen once. Input material: naive CD4+ T cells sorted from blood. Receptors originate from a man younger than 45 in good health. Both conserved end residues are part of each CDR3. Fields, in order: CDR3 protein, CDR3 DNA, D gene, V gene, J gene, clone size. D genes are given only for firm matches. The size of a clone is reported for some rows only, either as once, few or many, or as a class for expanded clones.

CDR3: CASSPNIAGNTGELFF
DNA: TGTGCCAGCTCACCAAATATTGCGGGAAACACCGGGGAGCTGTTTTTT
D: NA
V: TRBV18
J: TRBJ2-2
size: NA

CDR3: CASSQDPGGWDYGYTF
DNA: TGCGCCAGCAGCCAAGATCCGGGGGGATGGGACTATGGCTACACCTTC
D: NA
V: TRBV4-1
J: TRBJ1-2
size: NA

CDR3: CSVVAGGISYEQYF
DNA: TGCAGCGTGGTAGCGGGAGGGATCTCCTACGAGCAGTACTTC
D: TRBD2
V: TRBV29-1
J: TRBJ2-7
size: NA

CDR3: CASSLYFGGGYGYTF
DNA: TGTGCCAGCAGCTTATATTTCGGGGGGGGCTATGGCTACACCTTC
D: NA
V: TRBV7-2
J: TRBJ1-2
size: NA

CDR3: CASSGDGYEQYF
DNA: TGTGCCAGCTCAGGGGACGGCTACGAGCAGTACTTC
D: NA
V: TRBV18
J: TRBJ2-7
size: NA

CDR3: CASSASGRSYNEQFF
DNA: TGTGCCAGCAGCGCTAGCGGGAGGAGCTACAATGAGCAGTTCTTC
D: TRBD2
V: TRBV5-4
J: TRBJ2-1
size: NA

CDR3: CASSLAGIGVSSYNEQFF
DNA: TGCGCCAGCAGCTTGGCCGGAATAGGGGTGAGCTCCTACAATGAGCAGTTCTTC
D: NA
V: TRBV5-1
J: TRBJ2-1
size: NA

CDR3: CAWSVPVSGYTF
DNA: TGTGCCTGGAGTGTTCCGGTCTCAGGCTACACCTTC
D: NA
V: TRBV30
J: TRBJ1-2
size: NA

CDR3: CASKGSSYNEQFF
DNA: TGTGCCAGTAAGGGGAGCTCCTACAATGAGCAGTTCTTC
D: NA
V: TRBV19
J: TRBJ2-1
size: NA

CDR3: CASSVVRGTQYF
DNA: TGTGCTAGTTCGGTCGTTAGGGGTACGCAGTATTTT
D: NA
V: TRBV12-5
J: TRBJ2-3
size: NA

CDR3: CASKNMAATYEQYF
DNA: TGTGCCAGCAAAAATATGGCAGCCACCTACGAGCAGTACTTC
D: NA
V: TRBV7-2
J: TRBJ2-7
size: NA

CDR3: CASSSDGTGIQPQHF
DNA: TGTGCCAGCAGTTCCGACGGGACAGGAATTCAGCCCCAGCATTTT
D: TRBD1
V: TRBV28
J: TRBJ1-5
size: NA

CDR3: CASSLGLAGGDTQYF
DNA: TGCGCCAGCAGCTTGGGTCTAGCGGGGGGAGATACGCAGTATTTT
D: TRBD2
V: TRBV5-1
J: TRBJ2-3
size: NA

CDR3: CASSGGTGGVMGYTF
DNA: TGTGCCAGCAGTGGAGGGACAGGGGGCGTAATGGGCTACACCTTC
D: TRBD1
V: TRBV25-1
J: TRBJ1-2
size: NA

CDR3: CASSDGEETQYF
DNA: TGTGCCAGCAGCGACGGGGAAGAGACCCAGTACTTC
D: NA
V: TRBV2
J: TRBJ2-5
size: NA

CDR3: CASSETSGSNEQFF
DNA: TGCGCCAGCAGCGAAACTAGCGGGAGCAATGAGCAGTTCTTC
D: TRBD2
V: TRBV5-1
J: TRBJ2-1
size: NA

CDR3: CASSGSLEDEQFF
DNA: TGCGCCAGCAGCGGGAGCCTGGAGGATGAGCAGTTCTTC
D: NA
V: TRBV4-3
J: TRBJ2-1
size: NA

CDR3: CASSTRLPTDTQYF
DNA: TGTGCCAGTAGTACCCGCCTACCCACAGATACGCAGTATTTT
D: NA
V: TRBV19
J: TRBJ2-3
size: NA

CDR3: CASRPTGGSGNTIYF
DNA: TGTGCCAGCAGGCCGACAGGAGGCTCTGGAAACACCATATATTTT
D: NA
V: TRBV7-6
J: TRBJ1-3
size: once

CDR3: CASSPETDTQYF
DNA: TGTGCCAGCTCACCAGAGACAGATACGCAGTATTTT
D: NA
V: TRBV18
J: TRBJ2-3
size: few

CDR3: CASSPPSSTPREQYF
DNA: TGTGCCAGCAGTCCCCCTTCCAGTACCCCGAGGGAGCAGTACTTC
D: NA
V: TRBV6-5
J: TRBJ2-7
size: NA

CDR3: CASSLGTGVRETQYF
DNA: TGCGCCAGCAGCTTGGGGACAGGGGTTAGGGAGACCCAGTACTTC
D: TRBD1
V: TRBV5-1
J: TRBJ2-5
size: NA

CDR3: CASSPIAGPSYNEQFF
DNA: TGTGCCAGCAGCCCCATAGCGGGCCCCTCCTACAATGAGCAGTTCTTC
D: TRBD2
V: TRBV5-5
J: TRBJ2-1
size: NA

CDR3: CASHLSAGGETQYF
DNA: TGTGCCAGCCATCTAAGCGCAGGGGGAGAGACCCAGTACTTC
D: TRBD1
V: TRBV7-9
J: TRBJ2-5
size: NA

CDR3: CASSPGQLSTDTQYF
DNA: TGTGCCAGCTCACCTGGACAGCTTAGCACAGATACGCAGTATTTT
D: NA
V: TRBV18
J: TRBJ2-3
size: once

CDR3: CSTTGEGKTQYF
DNA: TGCAGCACGACAGGGGAGGGGAAGACCCAGTACTTC
D: NA
V: TRBV29-1
J: TRBJ2-5
size: NA

CDR3: CASSQGPTGEQFF
DNA: TGTGCCAGCAGCCAAGGGCCAACGGGAGAGCAGTTCTTC
D: NA
V: TRBV5-5
J: TRBJ2-1
size: NA

CDR3: CASSVVPSGGTGELFF
DNA: TGTGCCAGCAGCGTAGTTCCTAGCGGAGGGACCGGGGAGCTGTTTTTT
D: TRBD2
V: TRBV9
J: TRBJ2-2
size: NA

CDR3: CASSLGRGQTPNEKLFF
DNA: TGTGCCAGCAGCTTAGGGCGGGGGCAGACACCAAATGAAAAACTGTTTTTT
D: NA
V: TRBV7-9
J: TRBJ1-4
size: NA

CDR3: CASSRNSGEQYF
DNA: TGTGCCAGCAGTCGCAACTCTGGCGAGCAGTACTTC
D: NA
V: TRBV27
J: TRBJ2-7
size: NA

CDR3: CASSLGTSGITDTQYF
DNA: TGCGCCAGCAGCTTGGGGACTAGCGGAATCACAGATACGCAGTATTTT
D: TRBD2
V: TRBV5-1
J: TRBJ2-3
size: NA

CDR3: CASSIGQGVFETQYF
DNA: TGTGCCAGTAGTATAGGACAGGGGGTTTTTGAGACCCAGTACTTC
D: TRBD1
V: TRBV19
J: TRBJ2-5
size: once

CDR3: CATESGISYNEQFF
DNA: TGTGCCACCGAGTCAGGGATCTCCTACAATGAGCAGTTCTTC
D: NA
V: TRBV2
J: TRBJ2-1
size: NA

CDR3: CASSPYNEQFF
DNA: TGTGCCAGCTCACCTTATAATGAGCAGTTCTTC
D: NA
V: TRBV18
J: TRBJ2-1
size: NA

CDR3: CAISQTGENGYTF
DNA: TGTGCCATCAGCCAGACTGGGGAGAATGGCTACACCTTC
D: NA
V: TRBV10-3
J: TRBJ1-2
size: NA

CDR3: CASAPGGAIRYSNQPQHF
DNA: TGTGCCAGTGCCCCCGGGGGAGCAATTAGATATAGCAATCAGCCCCAGCATTTT
D: NA
V: TRBV28
J: TRBJ1-5
size: NA

CDR3: CASSLSGTRGYEQYF
DNA: TGTGCCAGCAGTTTATCGGGGACCAGGGGCTACGAGCAGTACTTC
D: NA
V: TRBV28
J: TRBJ2-7
size: NA

CDR3: CAISGTGENGYTF
DNA: TGTGCCATCAGTGGGACAGGGGAAAATGGCTACACCTTC
D: TRBD1
V: TRBV10-3
J: TRBJ1-2
size: few

CDR3: CASSYFGVYTDTQYF
DNA: TGTGCCAGCAGTTACTTTGGGGTCTACACAGATACGCAGTATTTT
D: NA
V: TRBV6-5
J: TRBJ2-3
size: NA

CDR3: CASSLGGRETQYF
DNA: TGCGCCAGCAGCTTGGGGGGTCGGGAGACCCAGTACTTC
D: NA
V: TRBV5-1
J: TRBJ2-5
size: NA

CDR3: CASSLGDRVYTEAFF
DNA: TGTGCCAGCAGCTTAGGGGACAGGGTCTACACTGAAGCTTTCTTT
D: TRBD1
V: TRBV11-2
J: TRBJ1-1
size: NA

CDR3: CASSKITGKATGELFF
DNA: TGTGCCAGCAGCAAAATTACAGGAAAGGCGACCGGGGAGCTGTTTTTT
D: NA
V: TRBV14
J: TRBJ2-2
size: NA

CDR3: CASRGTGVSYEQYF
DNA: TGTGCCAGCAGGGGGACAGGGGTATCCTACGAGCAGTACTTC
D: TRBD1
V: TRBV2
J: TRBJ2-7
size: NA

CDR3: CASRGQGDYGYTF
DNA: TGTGCCAGCAGAGGGCAGGGGGACTATGGCTACACCTTC
D: TRBD1
V: TRBV28
J: TRBJ1-2
size: few

CDR3: CASSLSVKAFF
DNA: TGTGCCAGCAGTTTGTCGGTGAAAGCTTTCTTT
D: NA
V: TRBV28
J: TRBJ1-1
size: NA

CDR3: CASSKTGTAYEQYF
DNA: TGTGCCAGTAGTAAGACAGGGACCGCCTACGAGCAGTACTTC
D: TRBD1
V: TRBV19
J: TRBJ2-7
size: NA

CDR3: CASSFRTHYEQYF
DNA: TGTGCCAGCAGTTTTAGGACACACTACGAGCAGTACTTC
D: NA
V: TRBV27
J: TRBJ2-7
size: NA

CDR3: CASSVQGGGSNTEAFF
DNA: TGTGCCAGCAGCGTGCAGGGAGGAGGTTCGAACACTGAAGCTTTCTTT
D: NA
V: TRBV9
J: TRBJ1-1
size: NA

CDR3: CASSLEPDRAGFF
DNA: TGTGCCAGCAGCTTGGAGCCTGACAGGGCTGGGTTCTTC
D: TRBD1
V: TRBV5-8
J: TRBJ2-1
size: NA

CDR3: CASSRDRGESPLHF
DNA: TGTGCCAGCTCACGGGACAGGGGAGAATCACCCCTCCACTTT
D: TRBD1
V: TRBV18
J: TRBJ1-6
size: NA

CDR3: CASSSFKAGTIFANEQFF
DNA: TGTGCCAGCAGCTCCTTCAAAGCCGGGACTATTTTTGCTAATGAGCAGTTCTTC
D: TRBD2
V: TRBV7-9
J: TRBJ2-1
size: once

CDR3: CASSRERNRQGSF
DNA: TGTGCCAGCAGTAGGGAACGAAACCGACAGGGGAGCTTC
D: TRBD1
V: TRBV6-1
J: TRBJ2-7
size: NA

CDR3: CASSRGSPSTDTQYF
DNA: TGTGCCAGCAGCCGAGGTTCACCTAGCACAGATACGCAGTATTTT
D: NA
V: TRBV7-2
J: TRBJ2-3
size: NA

CDR3: CASSVGGGSSHEQYF
DNA: TGTGCCAGCAGCGTAGGGGGCGGGAGCTCTCACGAGCAGTACTTC
D: TRBD2
V: TRBV9
J: TRBJ2-7
size: NA

CDR3: CASRRQVNTEAFF
DNA: TGCGCCAGCAGAAGACAGGTAAACACTGAAGCTTTCTTT
D: NA
V: TRBV4-1
J: TRBJ1-1
size: NA

CDR3: CASSRPGEAGELFF
DNA: TGTGCCAGCAGCCGACCGGGTGAGGCCGGGGAGCTGTTTTTT
D: NA
V: TRBV5-4
J: TRBJ2-2
size: NA

CDR3: CSAHRNQETQYF
DNA: TGCAGCGCCCACAGGAATCAAGAGACCCAGTACTTC
D: NA
V: TRBV29-1
J: TRBJ2-5
size: NA

CDR3: CAWRQGAEQYF
DNA: TGTGCCTGGAGGCAGGGGGCCGAGCAGTACTTC
D: TRBD1
V: TRBV30
J: TRBJ2-7
size: NA

CDR3: CASSSLWDAGANVLTF
DNA: TGCGCCAGCAGCTCACTTTGGGATGCTGGGGCCAACGTCCTGACTTTC
D: NA
V: TRBV5-1
J: TRBJ2-6
size: NA

CDR3: CASSLALAGESEQFF
DNA: TGTGCCAGCAGCTTAGCCCTAGCGGGAGAAAGTGAGCAGTTCTTC
D: TRBD2
V: TRBV7-2
J: TRBJ2-1
size: NA